This TCR beta chain comes out of a study of shared clonotypes between healthy human individuals. Concerning this clone itself: Its antigen remains unidentified.

Original handling: There were no quality scores in the junction-only immunoSEQ sequences, so filtering differed. Data came from immunoSEQ multiplex PCR; TCRdb stores just in-frame clones and leaves some out. From that table come the V and J calls and clone size; the DNA was used to work out D and trimming. The sample holds about 2.5 million clones, 85% to 95% seen once. Study-wide results and limits: Naive CD4 clonotype sharing across a few donors was about 5.3%. The study generally estimated greater richness for naive than memory subsets.

Donors comprised only Caucasian adults living in Nashville, Tennessee. There are 14 residues in the CDR3. The J segment lost 7 bases and the V segment lost 3 bases, leaving 7 bases of the junction unmatched. CDR1 and CDR2 (germline): SGHRS, YFSETQ. The V call is TRBV5-1, the J call TRBJ2-5; 9 nucleotides line up with TRBD2. The sequenced material came from naive CD4+ T cells from PBMCs. As for subset: CD45RA+ positively selected. This sequence originates from a young man in good health. Some clones in this sample may be carry-over from other donors' samples. CDR3 sequence reads: CASSSGTSSGTQYF. In DNA form, the CDR3 reads TGCGCCAGCAGCTCCGGGACTAGCTCAGGGACCCAGTACTTC.